This is a list of T cell receptor beta chains from one sample in a study of identical twins. TCRdb reprocessed the 5' RACE reads with MiXCR, giving one entry per CDR3 protein. The sample lists more than 1.5 million distinct CDR3 sequences, about 32% occurring once. The sequenced sample was cord blood. These receptors originate from a newborn girl in good health. Each CDR3 is given without its conserved first and last residue. Size is omitted from some rows. Given values are once, few, many or a class for expanded clones.

v_gene | abundance | CDR3aa
TRBV29-1 | few | IVGQGYEKLF
TRBV7-9 | - | ASSSGIYYEQY
TRBV6-6 | once | ANSYSKFRLAPYEQY
TRBV14 | - | ASSQEGADLYEQY
TRBV4-1 | - | ASSPIVAGGPGNEQF
TRBV9 | many | ASSVSGGFNNEQF
TRBV12-3/TRBV12-4 | - | ASSLGPAAGELF
TRBV5-4 | few | ASSMDFRLAEAF
TRBV2 | - | ASSVYGTLAKNIQY
TRBV6-1 | - | ASSESSGPYNEQF
TRBV4-2 | - | ASNQETLSEGDIQY
TRBV20-1 | - | SARVRYNNEQF
TRBV2 | few | ASMKIGRFGTQY
TRBV29-1 | - | SVEATGTGQY
TRBV20-1 | few | SARVLDRPHGYT
TRBV30 | - | AWSVEAYNSPLH
TRBV7-9 | - | ASSSARQGLNEKLF
TRBV6-2/TRBV6-3 | - | ASSYGPGLAGNEQY
TRBV27 | - | ASSLKDRGGTNTQY
TRBV28 | - | ASSRLYAPYEQY
TRBV6-1 | few | ASLPPGLFTDTQY
TRBV20-1 | - | SARDPSGLAGDTQY
TRBV21-1 | many | ASSKVGRPSTDTQY
TRBV5-1 | - | ASSLEGQNYGYT
TRBV25-1 | - | ASSFGLAASRSSYNEQF
TRBV20-1 | few | SARRDDYGYT
TRBV3-1 | - | ASSPQGGSYNEQF
TRBV20-1 | - | SAREYEAAYGYT
TRBV5-5 | few | ASSSSGREYNEQF
TRBV5-1 | many | ASSLPKQGRDEQY
TRBV3-1 | few | ASSQEGTSGKPRGNEQF
TRBV3-1 | - | ASRDVAGLTDTQY
TRBV6-5 | - | ASSSSGRAESEQY
TRBV2 | - | ASSVEDNEKLF